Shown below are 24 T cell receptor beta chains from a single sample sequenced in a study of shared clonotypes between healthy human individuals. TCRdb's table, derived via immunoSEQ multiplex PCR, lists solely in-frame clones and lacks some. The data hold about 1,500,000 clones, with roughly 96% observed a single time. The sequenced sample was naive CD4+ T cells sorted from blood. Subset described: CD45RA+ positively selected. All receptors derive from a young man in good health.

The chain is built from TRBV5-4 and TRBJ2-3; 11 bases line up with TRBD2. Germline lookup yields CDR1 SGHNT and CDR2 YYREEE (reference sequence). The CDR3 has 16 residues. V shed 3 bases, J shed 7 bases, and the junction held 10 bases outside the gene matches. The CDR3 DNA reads TGTGCCAGCAGCTGGAAACTAGCGGGAGAAGGAAATACGCAGTATTTT. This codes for CASSWKLAGEGNTQYF.

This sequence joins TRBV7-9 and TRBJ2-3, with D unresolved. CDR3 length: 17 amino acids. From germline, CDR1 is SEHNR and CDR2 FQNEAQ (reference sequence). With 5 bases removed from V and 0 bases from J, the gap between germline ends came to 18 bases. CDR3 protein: CASSLTLRSPSTDTQYF. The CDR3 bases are TGTGCCAGCAGCCTGACGCTACGGTCCCCTAGCACAGATACGCAGTATTTT.

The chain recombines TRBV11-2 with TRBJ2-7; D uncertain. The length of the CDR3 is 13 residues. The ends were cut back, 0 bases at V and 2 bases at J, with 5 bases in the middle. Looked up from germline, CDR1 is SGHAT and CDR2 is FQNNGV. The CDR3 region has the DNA TGTGCCAGCAGCTTAGAAGCGCCCTACGAGCAGTACTTC. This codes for CASSLEAPYEQYF.

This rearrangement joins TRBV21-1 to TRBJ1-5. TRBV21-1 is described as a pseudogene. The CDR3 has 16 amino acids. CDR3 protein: CASSPHAQGGNQPQHF. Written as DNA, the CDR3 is TGTGCCAGCAGCCCTCACGCGCAGGGAGGCAATCAGCCCCAGCATTTT.

In DNA, the CDR3 is TGTGCCAGCTCACCATCAGGGCGGACAGGGAACACAGATACGCAGTATTTT. Its protein product is CASSPSGRTGNTDTQYF. The chain uses TRBV18 and TRBJ2-3; 8 nucleotides line up with TRBD1. Per the germline V gene, CDR1 is KGHSH and CDR2 is LQKENI. V trimming: 2 bases; J trimming: 2 bases; junction bases outside the gene matches: 9. This CDR3 has 17 residues. The full variable domain, its missing parts supplied by reference TRBV18 and TRBJ2-3, is NAGVMQNPRHLVRRRGQEARLRCSPMKGHSHVYWYRQLPEEGLKFMVYLQKENIIDESGMPKERFSAEFPKEGPSILRIQQVVRGDSAAYFCASSPSGRTGNTDTQYFGPGTRLTVL.

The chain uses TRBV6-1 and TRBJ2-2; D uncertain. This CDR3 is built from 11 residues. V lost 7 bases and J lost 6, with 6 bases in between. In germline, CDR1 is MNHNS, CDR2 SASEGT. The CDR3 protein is CASIRSGELFF. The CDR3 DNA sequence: TGTGCCAGCATAAGGTCCGGGGAGCTGTTTTTT.

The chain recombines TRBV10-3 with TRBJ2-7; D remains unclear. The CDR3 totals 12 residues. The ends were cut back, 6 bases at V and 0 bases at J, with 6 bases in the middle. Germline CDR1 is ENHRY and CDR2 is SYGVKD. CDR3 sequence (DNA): TGTGCCATCAGCAAAGACTCCTACGAGCAGTACTTC. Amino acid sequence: CAISKDSYEQYF.

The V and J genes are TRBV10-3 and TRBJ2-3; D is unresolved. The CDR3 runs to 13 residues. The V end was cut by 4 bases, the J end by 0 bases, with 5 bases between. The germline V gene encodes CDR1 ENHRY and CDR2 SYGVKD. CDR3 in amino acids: CAISAGSTDTQYF. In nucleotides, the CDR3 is TGTGCCATCAGTGCAGGTAGCACAGATACGCAGTATTTT.

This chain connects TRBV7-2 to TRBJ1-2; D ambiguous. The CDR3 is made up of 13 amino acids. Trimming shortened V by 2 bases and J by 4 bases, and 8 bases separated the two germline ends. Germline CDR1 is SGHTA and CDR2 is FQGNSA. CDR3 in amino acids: CASSLSPPYGYTF. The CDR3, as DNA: TGTGCCAGCAGCTTATCACCGCCCTATGGCTACACCTTC.

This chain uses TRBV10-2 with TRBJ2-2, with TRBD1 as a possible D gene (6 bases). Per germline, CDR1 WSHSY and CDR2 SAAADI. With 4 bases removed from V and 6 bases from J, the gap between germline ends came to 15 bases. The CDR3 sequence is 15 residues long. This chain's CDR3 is CASSVLQGTSGELFF. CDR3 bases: TGCGCCAGCAGTGTCCTACAGGGTACCTCCGGGGAGCTGTTTTTT.

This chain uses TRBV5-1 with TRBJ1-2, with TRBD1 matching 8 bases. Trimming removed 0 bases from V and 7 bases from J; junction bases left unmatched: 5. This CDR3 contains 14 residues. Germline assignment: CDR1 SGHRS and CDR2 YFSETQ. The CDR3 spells CASSLGTGSVGYTF. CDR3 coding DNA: TGCGCCAGCAGCTTGGGGACAGGGTCCGTTGGCTACACCTTC.

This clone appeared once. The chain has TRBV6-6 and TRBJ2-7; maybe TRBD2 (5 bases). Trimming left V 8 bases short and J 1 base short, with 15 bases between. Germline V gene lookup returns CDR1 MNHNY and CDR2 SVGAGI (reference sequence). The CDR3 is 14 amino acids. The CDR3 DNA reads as TGTGCCAGCTGGTCGGAGGCCGTGTCCTACGAGCAGTACTTC. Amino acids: CASWSEAVSYEQYF.

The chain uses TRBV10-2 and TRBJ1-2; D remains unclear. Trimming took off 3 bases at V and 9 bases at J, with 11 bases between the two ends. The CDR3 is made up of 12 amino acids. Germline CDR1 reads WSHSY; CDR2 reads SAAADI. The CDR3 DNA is TGCGCCAGCAGTGACCAGGTTCAGAGCTACACCTTC. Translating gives CASSDQVQSYTF.

CDR3 amino acids: CASSLRGRQAFF. The CDR3 region has the DNA TGTGCCAGCAGCTTACGGGGACGGCAAGCTTTCTTT. The chain uses TRBV7-2 and TRBJ1-1; D possibly corresponds to TRBD1 (5 bases). V was cut by 2 bases and J by 9 bases, with 10 bases left in between. This CDR3 is 12 amino acids long. The germline V gene has CDR1 SGHTA and CDR2 FQGNSA. Full variable domain (missing parts from reference TRBV7-2 and TRBJ1-1): GAGVSQSPSNKVTEKGKDVELRCDPISGHTALYWYRQSLGQGLEFLIYFQGNSAPDKSGLPSDRFSAERTGGSVSTLTIQRTQQEDSAVYLCASSLRGRQAFFGQGTRLTVV.

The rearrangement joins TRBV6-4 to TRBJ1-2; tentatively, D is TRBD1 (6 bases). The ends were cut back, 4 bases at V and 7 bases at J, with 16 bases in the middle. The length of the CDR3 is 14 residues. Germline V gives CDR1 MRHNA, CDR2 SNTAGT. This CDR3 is CASSGSWPGAGYTF. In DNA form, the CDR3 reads TGTGCCAGCAGTGGATCATGGCCGGGGGCTGGCTACACCTTC.

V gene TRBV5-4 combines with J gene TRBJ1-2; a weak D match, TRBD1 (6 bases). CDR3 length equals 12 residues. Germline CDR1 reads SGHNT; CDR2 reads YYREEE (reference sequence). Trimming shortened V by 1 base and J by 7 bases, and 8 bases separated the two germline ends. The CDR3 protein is CASSLPDSGYTF. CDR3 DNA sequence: TGTGCCAGCAGCTTGCCGGACAGTGGCTACACCTTC. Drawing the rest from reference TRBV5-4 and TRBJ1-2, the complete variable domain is ETGVTQSPTHLIKTRGQQVTLRCSSQSGHNTVSWYQQALGQGPQFIFQYYREEENGRGNFPPRFSGLQFPNYSSELNVNALELDDSALYLCASSLPDSGYTFGSGTRLTVV.

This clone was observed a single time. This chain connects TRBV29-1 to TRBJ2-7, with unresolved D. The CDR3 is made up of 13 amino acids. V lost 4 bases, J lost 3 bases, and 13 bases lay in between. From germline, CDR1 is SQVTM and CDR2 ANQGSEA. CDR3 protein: CSVVPDNYYEQYF. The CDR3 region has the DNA TGCAGCGTTGTCCCCGACAATTACTACGAGCAGTACTTC.

The CDR3 loop reads CASSQDRGNTEAFF. The CDR3, as DNA: TGTGCCAGCTCTCAAGACAGGGGGAACACTGAAGCTTTCTTT. The rearrangement links TRBV18 to TRBJ1-1, with 8 positions matching TRBD1. CDR1 and CDR2 from the germline V gene are KGHSH and LQKENI. V gave up 6 bases and J gave up 1 base; unmatched junction bases: 4. The CDR3 sequence is 14 residues long.

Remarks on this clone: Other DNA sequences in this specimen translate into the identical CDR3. CDR3 DNA sequence: TGTGCCAGCTCTCCCCCCGGGACTAGCGGTTACAATGAGCAGTTCTTC. It encodes CASSPPGTSGYNEQFF. The chain links TRBV18 to TRBJ2-1; the match to TRBD2 covers 11 bases. Losses at the gene ends were 6 bases for V and 4 bases for J; bases not matched to a gene: 8. CDR1 and CDR2 (germline): KGHSH, LQKENI. This CDR3 comprises 16 residues.

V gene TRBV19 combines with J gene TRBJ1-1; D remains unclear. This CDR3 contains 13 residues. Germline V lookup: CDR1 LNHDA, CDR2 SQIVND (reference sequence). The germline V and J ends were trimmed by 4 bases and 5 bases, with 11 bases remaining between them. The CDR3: CASSREGVTEAFF. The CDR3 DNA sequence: TGTGCCAGTAGTAGAGAGGGCGTTACTGAAGCTTTCTTT.

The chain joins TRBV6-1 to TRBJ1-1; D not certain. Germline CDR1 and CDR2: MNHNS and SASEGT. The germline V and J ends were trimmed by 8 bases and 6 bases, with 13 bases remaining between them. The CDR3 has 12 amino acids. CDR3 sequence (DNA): TGTGCCAGCGGGCAGTTTATCCCTGAAGCTTTCTTT. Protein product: CASGQFIPEAFF.

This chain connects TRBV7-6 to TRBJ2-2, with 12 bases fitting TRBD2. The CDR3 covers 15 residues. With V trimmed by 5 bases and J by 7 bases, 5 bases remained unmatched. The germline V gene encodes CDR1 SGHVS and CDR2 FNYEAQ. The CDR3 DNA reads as TGTGCCAGCAGCAAGACTAGCGGGAGTGGCGGGGAGCTGTTTTTT. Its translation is CASSKTSGSGGELFF.

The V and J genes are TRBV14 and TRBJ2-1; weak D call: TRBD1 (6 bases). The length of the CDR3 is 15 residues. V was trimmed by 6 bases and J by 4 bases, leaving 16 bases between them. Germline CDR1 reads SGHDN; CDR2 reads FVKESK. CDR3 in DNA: TGTGCCAGCAGTAAAACCGGGACAACTTACAATGAGCAGTTCTTC. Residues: CASSKTGTTYNEQFF.

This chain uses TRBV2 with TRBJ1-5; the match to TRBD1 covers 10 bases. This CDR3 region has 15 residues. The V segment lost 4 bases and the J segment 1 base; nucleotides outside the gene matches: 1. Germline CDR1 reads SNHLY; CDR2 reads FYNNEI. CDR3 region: CASSGTGGSNQPQHF. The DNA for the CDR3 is TGTGCCAGCAGTGGGACAGGGGGAAGCAATCAGCCCCAGCATTTT. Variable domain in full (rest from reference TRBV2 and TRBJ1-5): EPEVTQTPSHQVTQMGQEVILRCVPISNHLYFYWYRQILGQKVEFLVSFYNNEISEKSEIFDDQFSVERPDGSNFTLKIRSTKLEDSAMYFCASSGTGGSNQPQHFGDGTRLSIL.